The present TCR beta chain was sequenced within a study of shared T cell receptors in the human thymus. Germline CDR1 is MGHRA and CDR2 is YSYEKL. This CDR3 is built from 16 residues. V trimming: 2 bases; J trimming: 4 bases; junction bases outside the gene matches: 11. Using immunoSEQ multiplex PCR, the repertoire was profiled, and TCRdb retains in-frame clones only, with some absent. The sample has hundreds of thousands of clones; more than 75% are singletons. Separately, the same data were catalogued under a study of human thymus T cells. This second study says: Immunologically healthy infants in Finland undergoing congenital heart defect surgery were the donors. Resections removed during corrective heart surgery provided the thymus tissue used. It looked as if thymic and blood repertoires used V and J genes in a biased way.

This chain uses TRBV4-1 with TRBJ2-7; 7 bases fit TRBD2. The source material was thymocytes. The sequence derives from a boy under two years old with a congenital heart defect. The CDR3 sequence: CASSQYSIAGSYEQYF. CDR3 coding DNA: TGCGCCAGCAGCCAATACTCCATAGCGGGCTCATACGAGCAGTACTTC.